This TCR beta chain was found in a study of blood T cell dynamics during melanoma immunotherapy. A note on this clone: Its antigen is not identified.

CDR1 and CDR2 from the germline V gene are MNHEY and SVGAGI. The CDR3 covers 15 residues. V lost 6 bases and J 1 base, leaving 15 bases between the germline ends. As to time point: pre-treatment baseline. Study observations and caveats: Disease-control patients' PBMC repertoires became either more clonal or more diverse at W3.

Only in-frame clones appear in the TCRdb table, and some are missing; sequencing was by immunoSEQ multiplex PCR. The data contain about 12,000 clones, 65% to 85% of them singletons. This specimen consisted of blood, obtained from a patient treated with checkpoint blockade. This chain connects TRBV6-5 to TRBJ1-2, with a weak D call TRBD1 (5 bases). This TCR came from a human donor with melanoma. This chain's CDR3 is CASSRQPTLNYGYTF. CDR3 bases: TGTGCCAGCAGCCGACAGCCGACCCTTAACTATGGCTACACCTTC.